These 21 T cell receptor beta chains originate from one sample sequenced in a study of blood T cells in healthy people across ages. A second about 6 to 12 cycle PCR used barcoded and J-beta primers. TCRdb re-analysed the 5' RACE reads in MiXCR, keeping a single row per CDR3 protein. This sample has 1.5 million to 2 million distinct CDR3 sequences, with about 39% found just once. Sequencing used blood. The origin of the receptors is a human donor in good health.

This chain links TRBV12-3 or TRBV12-4 with TRBJ1-5, with a possible D match to TRBD1 (6 bases). Trimming pared 3 bases from V and 7 bases from J, leaving 13 bases between. The CDR3 loop spans 14 amino acids. CDR3: CASSFSGASQPQHF. The CDR3 nucleotides read TGTGCCAGCAGTTTTTCGGGGGCGAGCCAGCCCCAGCATTTT.

A few counts support this clonotype. The rearrangement uses TRBV12-3 or TRBV12-4 and TRBJ2-4; D is possibly TRBD1 (5 bases). The DNA end is a closer match to TRBJ2-7, so the J assignment may be wrong. The CDR3 covers 13 residues. CDR3 sequence: CASRTTGCYEQYF. The CDR3 region has the DNA TGTGCCAGCAGAACTACAGGATGCTACGAGCAGTACTTC.

This CDR3 reads CSANSGGMVYNEQFF. DNA of the CDR3: TGCAGTGCTAATAGCGGGGGAATGGTATACAATGAGCAGTTCTTC. This chain connects TRBV20-1 to TRBJ2-1; 9 bases are shared with TRBD2. Germline V gene data show CDR1 as DFQATT and CDR2 as SNEGSKA (reference sequence). Germline trimming cut 4 bases from V and 4 bases from J; bases unmatched to any gene: 8. This CDR3 comprises 15 residues.

There are a few counts of this clonotype. The V and J genes are TRBV4-3 and TRBJ2-1; TRBD2 agrees at 8 bases. CDR1 LGHNA and CDR2 YSLEER come from the germline V gene. The V and J ends lost 6 bases and 8 bases, in that order; junction bases with no gene match: 12. This CDR3 is 15 amino acids long. The DNA of the CDR3 is TGCGCCAGCAGTAAATCGGGACTAGGTCTCGATGAGCAGTTCTTC. Translation gives CASSKSGLGLDEQFF.

This clonotype was counted a few times. This chain links TRBV29-1 with TRBJ2-1; no reliable D call. The length of the CDR3 is 16 residues. V lost 3 bases, J lost 2 bases, and 17 bases lay in between. Germline V gene sequence: CDR1 SQVTM, CDR2 ANQGSEA. The DNA of the CDR3 is TGCAGCGTTGATCCTAGTTGGGATCCGGCCTACAATGAGCAGTTCTTC. Amino acid sequence: CSVDPSWDPAYNEQFF.

This clonotype was counted only a few times. The rearrangement links TRBV12-3 or TRBV12-4 to TRBJ2-1, with a possible D match to TRBD2 (5 bases). V was pared by 2 bases and J by 8 bases, with 7 bases between. The CDR3 covers 12 residues. The CDR3, as DNA: TGTGCCAGCAGTTTAAGCGGACATGAGCAGTTCTTC. Its translation is CASSLSGHEQFF.

This chain uses TRBV20-1 with TRBJ1-6; D possibly corresponds to TRBD1 (5 bases). V lost 4 bases to trimming and J lost 13 bases, with 14 bases between them. CDR3 size: 12 residues. Germline V gene data show CDR1 as DFQATT and CDR2 as SNEGSKA (reference sequence). The CDR3 region is CSAIRDLPPLHF. The CDR3 region has the DNA TGCAGTGCTATTAGGGACCTACCTCCCCTCCACTTT.

This clonotype has only a few counts. The CDR3 DNA reads as TGTGCCAGCAGTGATGGGGTTGGCACCCACGAGCAGTACTTC. It yields the protein CASSDGVGTHEQYF. The V call is TRBV25-1, the J call TRBJ2-7; D not resolved. Germline values: CDR1 MGHDK, CDR2 SYGVNS. Trimming cost V 3 bases and J 5 bases, with 14 bases left between them. This CDR3 has 14 residues.

The chain carries TRBV7-3 and TRBJ2-3; D uncertain. This CDR3 is built from 14 residues. V lost 0 bases and J lost 2, with 6 bases in between. Germline V gene data show CDR1 as SGHTA and CDR2 as FQGTGA. The CDR3 protein is CASSLTAATDTQYF. CDR3 bases: TGTGCCAGCAGCTTAACGGCCGCCACAGATACGCAGTATTTT.

The V call is TRBV5-1, the J call TRBJ2-5; 10 bases agree with TRBD1. The J call may be faulty, since TRBJ2-7 better matches the DNA end. The CDR3 extends over 14 amino acids. The V gene's germline CDR1 is SGHRS and CDR2 YFSETQ. For the CDR3, the DNA is TGCGCCAGCAGCTGGGGGACAGGGGTCCACGAGCAGTACTTC. It is translated as CASSWGTGVHEQYF.

This clonotype was seen a few times. V gene TRBV6-2 or TRBV6-3 combines with J gene TRBJ2-1; D gene uncertain. Germline V lookup: CDR1 MNHEY, CDR2 SVGEGT. The CDR3 totals 13 residues. Trimming shortened V by 5 bases and J by 5 bases, and 10 bases separated the two germline ends. CDR3 coding DNA: TGTGCCAGCAGTCAAGCTTATAACAATGAGCAGTTCTTC. Amino acid sequence: CASSQAYNNEQFF.

There are a few counts of this clonotype. The chain joins TRBV2 to TRBJ2-3; tentatively, D is TRBD2 (5 bases). The CDR3 has 18 amino acids. CDR1 is SNHLY and CDR2 is FYNNEI in the germline V gene. The germline V and J ends were trimmed by 1 base and 0 bases, with 17 bases remaining between them. CDR3 DNA: TGTGCCAGCAGTGAAGATCCTAGCTGGGTTAGCAGCACAGATACGCAGTATTTT. Protein sequence: CASSEDPSWVSSTDTQYF.

The chain couples TRBV29-1 to TRBJ2-2; D remains unclear. V was shortened by 4 bases and J by 4 bases, with 1 base between the two germline ends. This CDR3 region has 10 residues. From germline, CDR1 is SQVTM and CDR2 ANQGSEA. The chain's CDR3 is CSVGTGELFF. The CDR3 DNA sequence: TGCAGCGTTGGCACCGGGGAGCTGTTTTTT.

V gene TRBV28 combines with J gene TRBJ2-7; D is unresolved. The CDR3 spans 16 residues. Germline-derived CDR1 and CDR2 are MDHEN and SYDVKM. The V gene lost 2 bases and the J gene lost 4 bases, with 18 bases spanning the gap. CDR3 residues: CASSLGPLAAIYEQYF. The CDR3 DNA follows: TGTGCCAGCAGTTTAGGGCCACTGGCGGCGATATACGAGCAGTACTTC.

This clonotype occurred a few times. This sequence joins TRBV11-3 and TRBJ1-2; the D is unclear. Germline assignment: CDR1 SGHNT and CDR2 YENEEA. V was cut by 5 bases and J by 1 base, with 20 bases left in between. The CDR3 loop spans 17 amino acids. The CDR3 nucleotides read TGTGCCAGCAGCCCCAGCGGGAGGCGCACCGATAACTATGGCTACACCTTC. Translated: CASSPSGRRTDNYGYTF.

On this clonotype itself: One base away lies a much larger clone, so this may be a sequencing read error. The rearrangement joins TRBV13 to TRBJ2-3; D not certain. CDR3 length equals 12 residues. V gave up 5 bases and J gave up 0 bases, with 3 bases separating them. The germline CDR1 and CDR2 sequences are PRHDT and FYEKMQ (reference sequence). The CDR3 loop reads CASSNSTDTQYF. The CDR3 DNA reads TGTGCCAGCAGCAACAGCACAGATACGCAGTATTTT.

This clonotype was detected a few times. The CDR3 DNA is TGCGCCAGCAGCCAAGAAGTGGGACTAGCGGGGGCAACAGATACGCAGTATTTT. Protein sequence: CASSQEVGLAGATDTQYF. The rearrangement uses TRBV4-3 and TRBJ2-3; 14 bases are shared with TRBD2. With V trimmed by 0 bases and J by 3 bases, 5 bases remained unmatched. The CDR3 is 18 amino acids. Germline V lookup: CDR1 LGHNA, CDR2 YSLEER.

This chain uses TRBV4-1 with TRBJ2-1; D unresolved. The V gene's germline CDR1 is MGHRA and CDR2 YSYEKL. Trimming stripped 0 bases from V and 0 bases from J, with 12 bases between. The CDR3 contains 17 residues. CDR3 sequence: CASSQDGLPSSYNEQFF. CDR3 nucleotides: TGCGCCAGCAGCCAAGATGGGCTGCCCAGCTCCTACAATGAGCAGTTCTTC.

The gene calls are TRBV6-5 and TRBJ1-4; the D gene is possibly TRBD1 (5 bases). The CDR3 has 14 amino acids. Germline assignment: CDR1 MNHEY and CDR2 SVGAGI. With 2 bases removed from V and 7 bases from J, the gap between germline ends came to 11 bases. The CDR3, as DNA: TGTGCCAGCAGTTACAGTCAGGGCGGTGAAAAACTGTTTTTT. Residues: CASSYSQGGEKLFF.

This clonotype has only a few counts. Written as DNA, the CDR3 is TGTGCCAGCAGTTATCGCGACAGGCAAGAGACCCAGTACTTC. Protein: CASSYRDRQETQYF. The chain recombines TRBV6-6 with TRBJ2-5, with D possibly matching TRBD1 (6 bases). Germline loops: CDR1 MNHNY, CDR2 SVGAGI (reference sequence). The CDR3 has 14 amino acids. V shed 3 bases and J shed 2 bases, with 10 bases lying between them.

The gene calls are TRBV11-2 and TRBJ1-2; D gene uncertain. This CDR3 region has 15 residues. Germline CDR1 and CDR2: SGHAT and FQNNGV. V was trimmed by 3 bases and J by 5 bases, leaving 16 bases between them. CDR3 in amino acids: CASSLRQTAVYGYTF. DNA of the CDR3: TGTGCCAGCAGCTTGAGGCAAACGGCTGTATATGGCTACACCTTC.